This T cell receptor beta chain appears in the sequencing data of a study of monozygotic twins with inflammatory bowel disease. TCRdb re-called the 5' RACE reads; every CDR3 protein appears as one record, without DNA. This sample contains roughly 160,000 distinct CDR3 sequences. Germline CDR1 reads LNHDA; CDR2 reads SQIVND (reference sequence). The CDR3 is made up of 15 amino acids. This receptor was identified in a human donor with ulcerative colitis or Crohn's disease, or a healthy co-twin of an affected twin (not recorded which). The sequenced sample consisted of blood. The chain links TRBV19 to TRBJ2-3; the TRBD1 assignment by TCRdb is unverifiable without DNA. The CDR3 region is CASSPAGLGPDTQYF.